The 22 T cell receptor beta chains below all came from one sample that was sequenced in a study of T cell responses to AZD1222 COVID-19 vaccine. Measured with immunoSEQ multiplex PCR; TCRdb has only the in-frame clones, and not every one. This table has about 140,000 clones, 85% to 95% appearing once. The specimen was peripheral blood, collected after recovery from COVID-19. The receptors come from an adult who had recovered from COVID-19.

Here the CDR3 reads CASSDRYEQYF. The CDR3, as DNA: TGTGCCAGCAGCGACAGGTACGAGCAGTACTTC. The J gene is TRBJ2-7, the V gene TRBV7-6, with D possibly matching TRBD1 (6 bases). From germline, CDR1 is SGHVS and CDR2 FNYEAQ. Trimming took 5 bases from V and 4 from J, leaving 6 bases between them. This CDR3 region has 11 residues. Complete variable domain (other parts from reference TRBV7-6 and TRBJ2-7): GAGVSQSPRYKVTKRGQDVALRCDPISGHVSLYWYRQALGQGPEFLTYFNYEAQQDKSGLPNDRFSAERPEGSISTLTIQRTEQRDSAMYRCASSDRYEQYFGPGTRLTVT.

V gene TRBV24-1 combines with J gene TRBJ1-6; D uncertain. Trimming cost V 4 bases and J 6 bases, with 3 bases left between them. This CDR3 has 12 amino acids. Per germline, CDR1 KGHDR and CDR2 SFDVKD. CDR3 protein: CATSDGNSPLHF. In DNA, the CDR3 is TGTGCCACCAGTGACGGTAATTCACCCCTCCACTTT.

The chain has TRBV12-3 or TRBV12-4 and TRBJ2-7; unclear D gene. The CDR3 covers 12 residues. Trimming left V 6 bases short and J 3 bases short, with 9 bases between. The CDR3 DNA follows: TGTGCCAGCAGCTCCCGCCACTACGAGCAGTACTTC. Its translation is CASSSRHYEQYF.

The rearrangement links TRBV27 to TRBJ2-7; D is possibly TRBD2 (5 bases). The CDR3 runs to 14 residues. V lost 6 bases and J lost 5, with 17 bases in between. Germline V gives CDR1 MNHEY, CDR2 SMNVEV (reference sequence). The CDR3 bases are TGTGCCAGCAGAGAACATGGAATCGGGGACGAGCAGTACTTC. It encodes CASREHGIGDEQYF.

The chain has TRBV29-1 and TRBJ1-2; D might be TRBD1 (5 bases). V was pared by 4 bases and J by 6 bases, with 9 bases between. CDR1 and CDR2 (germline): SQVTM, ANQGSEA. The CDR3 is 11 amino acids. This CDR3 is CSVARGDGYTF. The CDR3 coding sequence is TGCAGCGTTGCACGGGGGGATGGCTACACCTTC.

This clone was recorded once. The V gene is TRBV3-1 (or the pseudogene TRBV3-2), the J gene TRBJ1-1, with a tentative D call TRBD1 (5 bases). The germline V gene has CDR1 LGHDT and CDR2 YNNKEL (reference sequence). V lost 2 bases, J lost 4 bases, and 14 bases lay in between. CDR3 length: 15 amino acids. The CDR3 DNA reads TGTGCCAGCAGCCAAAGCGTGGGGCATACCACTGAAGCTTTCTTT. It is translated as CASSQSVGHTTEAFF.

The chain couples TRBV28 to TRBJ2-3; the match to TRBD2 covers 12 bases. This CDR3 is 15 amino acids long. Germline V gene data show CDR1 as MDHEN and CDR2 as SYDVKM. Unmatched junction bases numbered 6, after V lost 6 bases and J lost 5 bases. In DNA, the CDR3 is TGTGCCAGCAGCTCTGGACTAGCGGGATTAGATACGCAGTATTTT. It codes for CASSSGLAGLDTQYF.

V is TRBV28 and J is TRBJ2-7; 7 nucleotides line up with TRBD1. Trimming took 6 bases from V and 3 from J; bases not matched to a gene: 8. The CDR3 totals 14 residues. In germline, CDR1 is MDHEN, CDR2 SYDVKM. The CDR3 DNA reads TGTGCCAGCAGCGAAGGGACAGTAGGCTACGAGCAGTACTTC. This codes for CASSEGTVGYEQYF.

This chain uses TRBV2 with TRBJ2-1; D uncertain. The CDR3 covers 11 residues. Trimming took 7 bases from V and 7 from J, leaving 8 bases between them. Germline CDR1 and CDR2: SNHLY and FYNNEI. CDR3 DNA: TGTGCCAGCAAAGGACGGAATGAGCAGTTCTTC. Translated: CASKGRNEQFF.

This chain links TRBV4-1 with TRBJ1-2, with unresolved D. Trimming removed 2 bases from V and 0 bases from J, with 10 bases in between. The CDR3 totals 15 residues. Per the germline V gene, CDR1 is MGHRA and CDR2 is YSYEKL. The CDR3 loop is CASSQKSSANYGYTF. The CDR3, as DNA: TGCGCCAGCAGCCAAAAAAGTTCAGCTAACTATGGCTACACCTTC.

This chain uses TRBV2 with TRBJ1-1, with TRBD1 matching over 8 bases. Germline CDR1 SNHLY, CDR2 FYNNEI. This CDR3 has 15 amino acids. Germline trimming cut 7 bases from V and 1 base from J; bases unmatched to any gene: 8. The CDR3 reads CASTTRTGWNTEAFF. CDR3 nucleotides: TGTGCCAGCACTACTCGGACAGGGTGGAACACTGAAGCTTTCTTT. Complete variable domain (other parts from reference TRBV2 and TRBJ1-1): EPEVTQTPSHQVTQMGQEVILRCVPISNHLYFYWYRQILGQKVEFLVSFYNNEISEKSEIFDDQFSVERPDGSNFTLKIRSTKLEDSAMYFCASTTRTGWNTEAFFGQGTRLTVV.

The CDR3 sequence: CASSTGDSYEQYF. DNA of the CDR3: TGTGCCAGTAGTACAGGGGACTCCTACGAGCAGTACTTC. J is TRBJ2-7 and V is TRBV19; weak D call: TRBD1 (6 bases). The germline CDR1 and CDR2 sequences are LNHDA and SQIVND (reference sequence). V lost 4 bases and J 0 bases, leaving 7 bases between the germline ends. CDR3 size: 13 residues.

The chain uses TRBV28 and TRBJ1-2; D remains unclear. Trimming removed 8 bases from V and 0 bases from J, with 16 bases in between. The germline CDR1 and CDR2 sequences are MDHEN and SYDVKM. The CDR3 contains 15 residues. The CDR3 here is CASFQSAGSNYGYTF. The CDR3 DNA follows: TGTGCCAGCTTCCAATCGGCGGGTTCTAACTATGGCTACACCTTC.

The chain couples TRBV2 to TRBJ1-5; D may be TRBD1 (5 bases). The CDR3 sequence is 15 residues long. Trimming removed 0 bases from V and 1 base from J, with 7 bases in between. The V gene's germline CDR1 is SNHLY and CDR2 FYNNEI. The CDR3 protein is CASSEARGSNQPQHF. The CDR3 DNA reads as TGTGCCAGCAGTGAAGCGCGGGGCAGCAATCAGCCCCAGCATTTT.

The chain recombines TRBV7-8 with TRBJ2-7; 9 bases are a match to TRBD1. The CDR3 contains 14 residues. V gave up 1 base and J gave up 7 bases; unmatched junction bases: 5. Germline CDR1 SGHVS, CDR2 FQNEAQ. The CDR3 region has the DNA TGTGCCAGCAGCTTAGTTCGGGACAGGGTGGAGCAGTACTTC. Its protein is CASSLVRDRVEQYF. The full variable domain, rest sourced from reference TRBV7-8 and TRBJ2-7, is GAGVSQSPRYKVAKRGQDVALRCDPISGHVSLFWYQQALGQGPEFLTYFQNEAQLDKSGLPSDRFFAERPEGSVSTLKIQRTQQEDSAVYLCASSLVRDRVEQYFGPGTRLTVT.

For the CDR3, the DNA is TGTGCCAGCAGCGTAGGTCCCACGGGAGAGCAGTACTTC. It yields the protein CASSVGPTGEQYF. This chain links TRBV9 with TRBJ2-7; D may be TRBD2 (5 bases). V was clipped by 0 bases and J by 7 bases, with 11 bases between them. CDR3 length: 13 amino acids. Looked up from germline, CDR1 is SGDLS and CDR2 is YYNGEE.

The chain joins TRBV30 to TRBJ2-7; weak D call: TRBD1 (6 bases). Germline-derived CDR1 and CDR2 are GTSNPN and SVGIG (reference sequence). Between the trimmed V and J ends, which lost 3 bases and 2 bases, there was a span of 8 bases. This CDR3 contains 12 residues. The CDR3 sequence is CAWRQGPYEQYF. Here the CDR3 DNA reads TGTGCCTGGAGACAGGGTCCCTACGAGCAGTACTTC.

This sequence joins TRBV3-1 (or the pseudogene TRBV3-2) and TRBJ1-1; possibly TRBD1 for D (5 bases). V was pared by 2 bases and J by 3 bases, with 22 bases between. The CDR3 has 18 residues. Germline V gene lookup returns CDR1 LGHDT and CDR2 YNNKEL (reference sequence). CDR3 sequence reads: CASSQKFLGGTADTEAFF. The CDR3 DNA sequence: TGTGCCAGCAGCCAAAAGTTCCTGGGAGGGACGGCGGACACTGAAGCTTTCTTT.

The V gene is TRBV28, the J gene TRBJ1-1, with 7 nucleotides matching TRBD1. Trimming took 7 bases from V and 6 from J; bases not matched to a gene: 8. This CDR3 region has 13 residues. Germline loops: CDR1 MDHEN, CDR2 SYDVKM. Here the CDR3 reads CASTPRGLAEAFF. For the CDR3, the DNA is TGTGCCAGCACCCCAAGGGGGCTCGCTGAAGCTTTCTTT. The full variable domain, its missing parts supplied by reference TRBV28 and TRBJ1-1, is DVKVTQSSRYLVKRTGEKVFLECVQDMDHENMFWYRQDPGLGLRLIYFSYDVKMKEKGDIPEGYSVSREKKERFSLILESASTNQTSMYLCASTPRGLAEAFFGQGTRLTVV.

This chain connects TRBV27 to TRBJ2-2; TRBD1 agrees at 8 bases. In germline, CDR1 is MNHEY, CDR2 SMNVEV (reference sequence). Trimming removed 7 bases from V and 4 bases from J; junction bases left unmatched: 8. The CDR3 has 15 residues. The CDR3, as DNA: TGTGCCAGCACCGAACAGGGGGGAGGCACCGGGGAGCTGTTTTTT. Translation gives CASTEQGGGTGELFF.

The rearrangement links TRBV18 to TRBJ2-1, with TRBD2 matching 7 bases. CDR3 length: 17 residues. After removal of 1 base from V and 0 bases from J, the junction contained 6 bases not matched to a gene. Germline V gene lookup returns CDR1 KGHSH and CDR2 LQKENI. In DNA form, the CDR3 reads TGTGCCAGCTCACCACTACCGCCGGGGGGCTCCTACAATGAGCAGTTCTTC. Translated, it gives CASSPLPPGGSYNEQFF.

The rearrangement uses TRBV2 and TRBJ2-3, with 14 bases identical to TRBD2. CDR1 and CDR2 (germline): SNHLY, FYNNEI. The junction had 8 bases not matched to a gene; V was cut back by 4 bases and J by 5 bases. The CDR3 covers 17 residues. CDR3 DNA sequence: TGTGCCAGCAGTGCATGGGGGGGGACTAGCGGGAGAGATACGCAGTATTTT. It codes for CASSAWGGTSGRDTQYF.